The 19 T cell receptor beta chains listed next were all sequenced from one sample in a study of blood T cell repertoires in COVID-19. Data came from immunoSEQ multiplex PCR; TCRdb stores just in-frame clones and leaves some out. The sample records 110,000 or so clones, more than 70% being singletons. The specimen sequenced was peripheral blood. These receptors were taken from a woman aged 70-85 years who had recovered from COVID-19.

The V call is TRBV3-1 (or the pseudogene TRBV3-2), the J call TRBJ1-2; D not resolved. This CDR3 region has 14 residues. Per germline, CDR1 LGHDT and CDR2 YNNKEL (reference sequence). Trimming pared 0 bases from V and 4 bases from J, leaving 9 bases between. CDR3 nucleotide sequence: TGTGCCAGCAGCCAAGAGACCGGGGTCTATGGCTACACCTTC. It encodes CASSQETGVYGYTF.

This chain uses TRBV5-1 with TRBJ1-3; perhaps TRBD1 as D (5 bases). The CDR3 runs 14 residues. CDR1 SGHRS and CDR2 YFSETQ come from the germline V gene. Trimming shortened V by 1 base and J by 1 base, and 6 bases separated the two germline ends. The CDR3 loop is CASSLQGSGNTIYF. The CDR3 DNA reads as TGCGCCAGCAGCTTGCAGGGATCTGGAAACACCATATATTTT.

This rearrangement joins TRBV4-3 to TRBJ1-6, with D possibly matching TRBD1 (6 bases). Germline V gene lookup returns CDR1 LGHNA and CDR2 YSLEER. This CDR3 is built from 19 residues. V lost 0 bases to trimming and J lost 2 bases, with 17 bases between them. CDR3 protein: CASSQEVSRGVAYNSPLHF. CDR3 nucleotides: TGCGCCAGCAGCCAAGAGGTTTCCAGGGGAGTCGCCTATAATTCACCCCTCCACTTT.

The chain has TRBV2 and TRBJ1-1; tentatively, D is TRBD1 (6 bases). Trimming cost V 7 bases and J 4 bases, with 13 bases left between them. The V gene's germline CDR1 is SNHLY and CDR2 FYNNEI. This CDR3 spans 13 amino acids. The CDR3 sequence is CASTRLGGTEAFF. The CDR3 DNA reads as TGTGCCAGCACCCGGCTAGGGGGCACTGAAGCTTTCTTT.

This chain links TRBV5-1 with TRBJ1-2; TRBD1 matches at 8 bases. CDR1 SGHRS and CDR2 YFSETQ come from the germline V gene. V was clipped by 4 bases and J by 5 bases; unmatched bases: 10. This CDR3 comprises 15 residues. Here the CDR3 reads CASSLTGVIGYGYTF. The CDR3 DNA reads as TGCGCCAGCAGCCTGACAGGGGTCATAGGGTATGGCTACACCTTC.

This clone was recorded only once. This sequence joins TRBV27 and TRBJ2-4; 9 bases agree with TRBD1. After removal of 2 bases from V and 0 bases from J, the junction contained 14 bases not matched to a gene. The CDR3 runs 20 residues. CDR1 MNHEY and CDR2 SMNVEV come from the germline V gene (reference sequence). The DNA for the CDR3 is TGTGCCAGCAGTTTAGGCGGACAGGGGCTCGCTCCCCTAGCCAAAAACATTCAGTACTTC. Protein product: CASSLGGQGLAPLAKNIQYF.

This clone was picked up one time. The genes are TRBV6-5 and TRBJ2-1, with D maybe TRBD2 (5 bases). This CDR3 spans 12 amino acids. V was shortened by 10 bases and J by 8 bases, with 15 bases between the two germline ends. The germline V gene has CDR1 MNHEY and CDR2 SVGAGI. Here the CDR3 reads CATRGPRHEQFF. DNA for the CDR3: TGTGCCACCCGAGGGCCCCGCCATGAGCAGTTCTTC.

The chain carries TRBV30 and TRBJ2-7, with a possible D match to TRBD2 (6 bases). The germline V and J ends were trimmed by 5 bases and 2 bases, with 16 bases remaining between them. This CDR3 has 14 residues. Germline V gives CDR1 GTSNPN, CDR2 SVGIG (reference sequence). CDR3 coding DNA: TGTGCCTGGGGTAGCGGACCACCTCCCTACGAGCAGTACTTC. It encodes CAWGSGPPPYEQYF.

The genes are TRBV5-5 and TRBJ2-7; TRBD2 might be the D (6 bases). CDR3 length: 19 residues. Germline V lookup: CDR1 SGHKS, CDR2 YYEKEE (reference sequence). V was shortened by 4 bases and J by 0 bases, with 26 bases between the two germline ends. As DNA, the CDR3 is TGTGCCAGCAGCCGACTCTATGTGCGGGGCCCGGAGGGCTCCTACGAGCAGTACTTC. It codes for CASSRLYVRGPEGSYEQYF.

The chain combines TRBV5-6 with TRBJ2-3, with 9 nucleotides matching TRBD2. Germline CDR1 and CDR2: SGHDT and YYEEEE. This CDR3 has 16 amino acids. The V gene end was trimmed by 0 bases and the J gene end by 6 bases; junction bases not matched to a gene: 8. The CDR3 coding sequence is TGTGCCAGCAGCTTGGGGAGCGGGGGGTCTCTGGATACGCAGTATTTT. Translation gives CASSLGSGGSLDTQYF.

V is TRBV11-2 and J is TRBJ2-7; D not resolved. Trimming removed 2 bases at V and 2 bases at J, with 4 bases between. Germline loops: CDR1 SGHAT, CDR2 FQNNGV. The CDR3 covers 12 residues. The CDR3 region has the DNA TGTGCCAGCAGCTTACAAACCTACGAGCAGTACTTC. This translates into CASSLQTYEQYF.

This clone was seen a handful of times. This chain connects TRBV30 to TRBJ1-6, with D uncertain. Per germline, CDR1 GTSNPN and CDR2 SVGIG (reference sequence). V shed 2 bases and J shed 0 bases, with 11 bases lying between them. The CDR3 has 16 residues. The CDR3 DNA follows: TGTGCCTGGAGTAGCGCTCCCAGCTCCTATAATTCACCCCTCCACTTT. Encoded protein: CAWSSAPSSYNSPLHF. Together with reference TRBV30 and TRBJ1-6, the CDR3 gives the full variable domain: SQTIHQWPATLVQPVGSPLSLECTVEGTSNPNLYWYRQAAGRGLQLLFYSVGIGQISSEVPQNLSASRPQDRQFILSSKKLLLSDSGFYLCAWSSAPSSYNSPLHFGNGTRLTVT.

This clone was picked up a small number of times. This chain joins TRBV19 and TRBJ2-7, with TRBD2 identical over 7 bases. This CDR3 has 17 residues. CDR1 LNHDA and CDR2 SQIVND come from the germline V gene (reference sequence). J lost 0 bases, V lost 2 bases, and 10 bases had no gene match. The CDR3 DNA is TGTGCCAGTAGTATATCCAGAGGGAGGGCGAGCTCCTACGAGCAGTACTTC. It yields the protein CASSISRGRASSYEQYF.

DNA of the CDR3: TGCGCCAGCAGCCAGTTGTTTAGCTCTGGAAACACCATATATTTT. Translating gives CASSQLFSSGNTIYF. This chain links TRBV4-1 with TRBJ1-3, with no clear D. Per the germline V gene, CDR1 is MGHRA and CDR2 is YSYEKL. V dropped 3 bases and J dropped 0 bases, with 9 bases sitting between them. The CDR3 is 15 amino acids.

This sequence joins TRBV18 and TRBJ1-2; 9 bases fit TRBD1. The CDR3 contains 13 residues. The germline V gene encodes CDR1 KGHSH and CDR2 LQKENI. Trimming removed 5 bases from V and 5 bases from J; junction bases left unmatched: 3. CDR3 bases: TGTGCCAGCTCAGCCGGGACAGGGTATGGCTACACCTTC. Residues: CASSAGTGYGYTF.

This clone has only a few counts. The chain couples TRBV5-4 to TRBJ2-7; 7 bases are a match to TRBD1. Trimming at V came to 0 bases and at J to 3 bases, leaving 3 bases not matched to a gene. The germline V gene has CDR1 SGHNT and CDR2 YYREEE (reference sequence). The CDR3 has 14 residues. CDR3 sequence reads: CASSLESGGYEQYF. The CDR3 nucleotides are TGTGCCAGCAGCTTGGAGTCAGGGGGCTACGAGCAGTACTTC.

This clone was detected only a few times. This chain joins TRBV30 and TRBJ2-2; D might be TRBD1 (8 bases). Looked up from germline, CDR1 is GTSNPN and CDR2 is SVGIG (reference sequence). Trimming shortened V by 0 bases and J by 3 bases, and 17 bases separated the two germline ends. This CDR3 contains 17 residues. In DNA form, the CDR3 reads TGTGCCTGGAGTGTACGGGGGGACAGGAGATACACCGGGGAGCTGTTTTTT. Protein: CAWSVRGDRRYTGELFF.

The chain uses TRBV18 and TRBJ2-7; D is perhaps TRBD1 (5 bases). This CDR3 has 14 residues. V lost 4 bases and J lost 6, with 16 bases in between. The germline gives CDR1 KGHSH, CDR2 LQKENI. DNA for the CDR3: TGTGCCAGCTCACTTCCAAACGAAGGGGCCGAGCAGTACTTC. Its protein product is CASSLPNEGAEQYF.

V gene TRBV19 combines with J gene TRBJ2-3; 9 nucleotides line up with TRBD2. The CDR3 covers 14 residues. Losses at the gene ends were 6 bases for V and 0 bases for J; bases not matched to a gene: 1. Germline CDR1 is LNHDA and CDR2 is SQIVND (reference sequence). CDR3 sequence: CASRTSGSTDTQYF. The CDR3 DNA is TGTGCCAGTAGGACTAGCGGAAGCACAGATACGCAGTATTTT. The entire variable domain, with the rest obtained from reference TRBV19 and TRBJ2-3, is as follows: DGGITQSPKYLFRKEGQNVTLSCEQNLNHDAMYWYRQDPGQGLRLIYYSQIVNDFQKGDIAEGYSVSREKKESFPLTVTSAQKNPTAFYLCASRTSGSTDTQYFGPGTRLTVL.